A single sample gave rise to the 18 T cell receptor beta chains below, sequenced in a study of T-cell reconstitution after alpha-beta-depleted transplantation in children. Molecular barcoding with unique molecular identifiers was used for the TCRbeta library. TCRdb reanalysed the PCR reads using MiXCR and keeps one entry per CDR3 protein. The sample has about 300,000 distinct CDR3 sequences, over 9% seen once. The source material was PBMCs, sampled before TCRalphabeta/CD19-depleted stem cell transplant. These receptors originate from a boy younger than two with acute myeloid leukemia, due to receive a stem cell transplant.

This clonotype was seen ten or more times. V usage is TRBV4-3 and J usage is TRBJ2-5, with D perhaps matching TRBD1 (7 bases). The germline CDR1 and CDR2 sequences are LGHNA and YSLEER. The CDR3 totals 16 residues. With 1 base removed from V and 1 base from J, the gap between germline ends came to 13 bases. In nucleotides, the CDR3 is TGCGCCAGCAGCCAAGTGCGGGACAGCTCCCAAGAGACCCAGTACTTC. Translation: CASSQVRDSSQETQYF.

The sample holds many counts of this clonotype. The chain joins TRBV20-1 to TRBJ2-6; TRBD1 agrees at 9 bases. The CDR3 spans 15 residues. Germline CDR1 is DFQATT and CDR2 is SNEGSKA (reference sequence). J was trimmed by 4 bases and V by 0 bases; bases with no gene match: 1. The CDR3 DNA sequence: TGCAGTGCTAGAGAAGGGACAGGGGGGGCCAACGTCCTGACTTTC. It translates to CSAREGTGGANVLTF.

A few counts support this clonotype. The chain employs TRBV5-1 and TRBJ2-5; D unresolved. The CDR3 is 15 residues long. V was trimmed by 0 bases and J by 5 bases, leaving 14 bases between them. In germline, CDR1 is SGHRS, CDR2 YFSETQ. This CDR3 reads CASSLVQIRRETQYF. The CDR3 region has the DNA TGCGCCAGCAGCTTGGTCCAGATCAGAAGGGAGACCCAGTACTTC.

Ten or more counts support this clonotype. V is TRBV20-1 and J is TRBJ1-3; D unresolved. V lost 2 bases, J lost 0 bases, and 5 bases lay in between. Germline CDR1 reads DFQATT; CDR2 reads SNEGSKA (reference sequence). This CDR3 has 13 residues. The CDR3 coding sequence is TGCAGTGCTAGATACGCCTCTGGAAACACCATATATTTT. As protein: CSARYASGNTIYF.

In its sample, this clonotype was seen many times. The chain couples TRBV29-1 to TRBJ2-3; no reliable D call. CDR1 SQVTM and CDR2 ANQGSEA come from the germline V gene. The CDR3 runs 13 residues. V shed 6 bases and J shed 0 bases, with 10 bases lying between them. The CDR3 nucleotides are TGCAGCGTCTCTATTACTAGCACAGATACGCAGTATTTT. Translation: CSVSITSTDTQYF.

V usage is TRBV7-2 and J usage is TRBJ2-7; maybe TRBD2 (5 bases). The CDR3 totals 15 residues. The V end lost 5 bases, the J end lost 0 bases, and 14 bases lay between the germline ends. CDR1 and CDR2 from the germline V gene are SGHTA and FQGNSA. The CDR3 DNA reads TGTGCCAGCAGCCAAGAGGCGGGTCACTCCTACGAGCAGTACTTC. Its translation is CASSQEAGHSYEQYF.

The chain links TRBV5-5 to TRBJ2-2; D might be TRBD1 (6 bases). Germline CDR1 SGHKS, CDR2 YYEKEE (reference sequence). V lost 3 bases, J lost 3 bases, and 15 bases lay in between. The CDR3 contains 16 residues. CDR3 sequence reads: CASSWSRGPDTGELFF. Written as DNA, the CDR3 is TGTGCCAGCAGCTGGAGCAGGGGCCCCGACACCGGGGAGCTGTTTTTT.

The V and J genes are TRBV19 and TRBJ2-1; D gene unclear. V was shortened by 0 bases and J by 5 bases, with 17 bases between the two germline ends. CDR1 is LNHDA, CDR2 SQIVND, per germline (reference sequence). The CDR3 contains 17 residues. The CDR3 loop reads CASSIDLPRTTNNEQFF. CDR3 sequence (DNA): TGTGCCAGTAGTATAGATCTACCGCGTACAACCAACAATGAGCAGTTCTTC. Drawing the rest from reference TRBV19 and TRBJ2-1, the complete variable domain is DGGITQSPKYLFRKEGQNVTLSCEQNLNHDAMYWYRQDPGQGLRLIYYSQIVNDFQKGDIAEGYSVSREKKESFPLTVTSAQKNPTAFYLCASSIDLPRTTNNEQFFGPGTRLTVL.

The genes are TRBV7-6 and TRBJ2-1; 10 bases are shared with TRBD2. This CDR3 has 16 residues. Germline trimming cut 1 base from V and 3 bases from J; bases unmatched to any gene: 3. Looked up from germline, CDR1 is SGHVS and CDR2 is FNYEAQ. This chain's CDR3 is CASSLVVAGGYNEQFF. The CDR3 nucleotides are TGTGCCAGCAGCTTAGTAGTAGCGGGAGGCTACAATGAGCAGTTCTTC. Supplemented by reference TRBV7-6 and TRBJ2-1, the full variable domain reads GAGVSQSPRYKVTKRGQDVALRCDPISGHVSLYWYRQALGQGPEFLTYFNYEAQQDKSGLPNDRFSAERPEGSISTLTIQRTEQRDSAMYRCASSLVVAGGYNEQFFGPGTRLTVL.

This clonotype was seen many times. The chain joins TRBV5-1 to TRBJ2-5; D call uncertain. The CDR3 is made up of 13 amino acids. Trimming removed 1 base at V and 5 bases at J, with 9 bases between. Germline loops: CDR1 SGHRS, CDR2 YFSETQ. CDR3 bases: TGCGCCAGCAGCTTGCCCGAGGAGGAGACCCAGTACTTC. It codes for CASSLPEEETQYF.

In this sample, this clonotype turned up a few times. The chain combines TRBV5-1 with TRBJ2-5; maybe TRBD1 (6 bases). There are 15 residues in the CDR3. Germline CDR1 and CDR2: SGHRS and YFSETQ. The germline V and J ends were trimmed by 0 bases and 5 bases, with 14 bases remaining between them. CDR3 sequence: CASSLASGARETQYF. In nucleotides, the CDR3 is TGCGCCAGCAGCTTGGCCTCAGGGGCAAGGGAGACCCAGTACTTC. Based on the CDR3 plus reference TRBV5-1 and TRBJ2-5, the full variable domain is KAGVTQTPRYLIKTRGQQVTLSCSPISGHRSVSWYQQTPGQGLQFLFEYFSETQRNKGNFPGRFSGRQFSNSRSEMNVSTLELGDSALYLCASSLASGARETQYFGPGTRLLVL.

This chain links TRBV7-9 with TRBJ1-1; D remains ambiguous. Trimming removed 1 base at V and 5 bases at J, with 11 bases between. The CDR3 loop spans 14 amino acids. Germline CDR1 and CDR2: SEHNR and FQNEAQ (reference sequence). The CDR3 DNA sequence: TGTGCCAGCAGCTTAGAAAGTTCCGAGACTGAAGCTTTCTTT. Protein: CASSLESSETEAFF.

This clonotype was picked up many times. V gene TRBV5-5 combines with J gene TRBJ1-1; D unclear. The germline V gene has CDR1 SGHKS and CDR2 YYEKEE (reference sequence). V was trimmed by 1 base and J by 2 bases, leaving 6 bases between them. This CDR3 region has 13 residues. CDR3 in DNA: TGTGCCAGCAGCTTGCAGTCTAACACTGAAGCTTTCTTT. Protein product: CASSLQSNTEAFF.

In this sample, this clonotype turned up many times. J is TRBJ2-5 and V is TRBV5-1; D is perhaps TRBD1 (5 bases). The V gene's germline CDR1 is SGHRS and CDR2 YFSETQ. Trimming shortened V by 7 bases and J by 2 bases, and 18 bases separated the two germline ends. This CDR3 region has 15 residues. The CDR3 nucleotides read TGCGCCAGCCGCTGGGGCAGGGCCGTACAAGAGACCCAGTACTTC. Protein product: CASRWGRAVQETQYF.

This clonotype was seen repeatedly, ten times or more. The V gene is TRBV20-1, the J gene TRBJ2-1; 14 positions match TRBD2. This CDR3 has 16 residues. The V gene end was trimmed by 2 bases and the J gene end by 10 bases; junction bases not matched to a gene: 10. CDR1 and CDR2 from the germline V gene are DFQATT and SNEGSKA (reference sequence). The CDR3 is CSARKPGLAGAREQFF. DNA for the CDR3: TGCAGTGCTAGAAAACCGGGACTAGCGGGAGCGCGGGAGCAGTTCTTC.

This clonotype showed up just a few times. V and J are TRBV18 and TRBJ2-5; 7 bases agree with TRBD2. There are 14 residues in the CDR3. J gave up 0 bases and V 6 bases, and 4 bases lay outside the gene matches. Germline V lookup: CDR1 KGHSH, CDR2 LQKENI. The CDR3 is CASSLLADQETQYF. The DNA of the CDR3 is TGTGCCAGCTCCCTTCTAGCGGACCAAGAGACCCAGTACTTC. Drawing the rest from reference TRBV18 and TRBJ2-5, the complete variable domain is NAGVMQNPRHLVRRRGQEARLRCSPMKGHSHVYWYRQLPEEGLKFMVYLQKENIIDESGMPKERFSAEFPKEGPSILRIQQVVRGDSAAYFCASSLLADQETQYFGPGTRLLVL.

In this sample, this clonotype turned up many times. The chain has TRBV5-1 and TRBJ2-6, with TRBD1 identical over 8 bases. V trimming: 0 bases; J trimming: 1 base; junction bases outside the gene matches: 3. CDR3 length equals 17 residues. From germline, CDR1 is SGHRS and CDR2 YFSETQ. The CDR3 region is CASSLGGTGSGANVLTF. In DNA form, the CDR3 reads TGCGCCAGCAGCTTGGGGGGGACAGGTTCTGGGGCCAACGTCCTGACTTTC.

The CDR3 spells CATYPQGTGWPEAFF. The CDR3 region has the DNA TGTGCCACCTACCCACAAGGGACAGGCTGGCCTGAAGCTTTCTTT. The chain is built from TRBV19 and TRBJ1-1; 8 bases are a match to TRBD1. In germline, CDR1 is LNHDA, CDR2 SQIVND (reference sequence). The CDR3 runs 15 residues. V lost 10 bases and J lost 6; bases outside the gene matches: 16.